The 27 T cell receptor beta chains in this list originate from one sample, sequenced in a study of T cells in Graves' hyperthyroidism and ophthalmopathy. There were TCR beta CDR3 regions amplified from RNA transcripts. First-round RT-PCR with HTBI primers amplified the TCR CDR3 region. TCRdb independently ran MiXCR on the multiplex PCR reads; one entry per CDR3 protein. The table shows around 350,000 distinct CDR3 sequences, with about 20% occurring only once. Sequencing was carried out using blood. These receptor sequences come from a woman aged 18-35 years with Graves' hyperthyroidism.

This chain joins TRBV18 and TRBJ2-5; tentatively, D is TRBD1 (5 bases). Germline loops: CDR1 KGHSH, CDR2 LQKENI. Trimming removed 3 bases from V and 6 bases from J, with 17 bases in between. CDR3 size: 15 residues. CDR3 in amino acids: CASSPLSVRVKTQYF. The CDR3 DNA reads as TGTGCCAGCTCACCGTTATCCGTCAGGGTAAAGACCCAGTACTTC.

This clonotype was counted ten times or more. The chain combines TRBV7-6 with TRBJ2-5, with unresolved D. Trimming left V 5 bases short and J 2 bases short, with 12 bases between. This CDR3 region has 14 residues. In germline, CDR1 is SGHVS, CDR2 FNYEAQ. The CDR3 region has the DNA TGTGCCAGCAGCCACCCCGCCAATCAAGAGACCCAGTACTTC. The encoded protein is CASSHPANQETQYF.

Ten or more counts support this clonotype. CDR3 nucleotides: TGTGCCAGCAGTCCCCGAGACCCTTCGACTGAAGCTTTCTTT. It translates to CASSPRDPSTEAFF. The chain couples TRBV27 to TRBJ1-1, with D unresolved. The germline V and J ends were trimmed by 5 bases and 5 bases, with 15 bases remaining between them. CDR1 MNHEY and CDR2 SMNVEV come from the germline V gene (reference sequence). This CDR3 is built from 14 residues.

The sample holds many counts of this clonotype. The rearrangement joins TRBV10-1 to TRBJ2-7, with 8 bases fitting TRBD2. Germline values: CDR1 WNHNN, CDR2 SYGVQD (reference sequence). J lost 2 bases, V lost 2 bases, and 5 bases had no gene match. This CDR3 has 15 amino acids. CDR3 amino acids: CASSEGGLGPYEQYF. The CDR3 DNA reads as TGCGCCAGCAGTGAGGGGGGACTAGGGCCCTACGAGCAGTACTTC.

The rearrangement joins TRBV20-1 to TRBJ2-5; 7 positions match TRBD1. Trimming removed 1 base from V and 3 bases from J; junction bases left unmatched: 8. The CDR3 contains 15 residues. Germline CDR1 reads DFQATT; CDR2 reads SNEGSKA (reference sequence). The CDR3 protein is CSARAGQLIEETQYF. The CDR3 DNA reads TGCAGTGCTAGAGCGGGACAGTTGATCGAAGAGACCCAGTACTTC.

This clonotype was counted at least ten times. V usage is TRBV7-9 and J usage is TRBJ1-2, with D perhaps matching TRBD1 (5 bases). CDR3 length: 13 amino acids. V dropped 5 bases and J dropped 4 bases, with 11 bases sitting between them. Germline V gene data show CDR1 as SEHNR and CDR2 as FQNEAQ (reference sequence). CDR3 amino acids: CASSPKDSYGYTF. The CDR3 coding sequence is TGTGCCAGCAGCCCGAAAGACAGCTATGGCTACACCTTC.

This clonotype was counted ten times or more. This rearrangement joins TRBV28 to TRBJ2-3; 7 bases fit TRBD2. The CDR3 contains 14 residues. Losses at the gene ends were 7 bases for V and 1 base for J; bases not matched to a gene: 5. Germline-derived CDR1 and CDR2 are MDHEN and SYDVKM. The CDR3 region has the DNA TGTGCCAGCACCCGGCTAGCGGGCACAGATACGCAGTATTTT. Protein product: CASTRLAGTDTQYF.

There are many counts of this clonotype. V and J are TRBV20-1 and TRBJ1-2; tentative D call: TRBD1 (5 bases). Trimming took off 4 bases at V and 5 bases at J, with 23 bases between the two ends. Germline V gene lookup returns CDR1 DFQATT and CDR2 SNEGSKA (reference sequence). The CDR3 has 16 amino acids. In DNA form, the CDR3 reads TGCAGTGCTATGCCGACCCCGGGGGATGGGGTTTATGGCTACACCTTC. Its protein product is CSAMPTPGDGVYGYTF.

Comments on this clonotype: A read error may be the cause here, since a much bigger clone is one base away. The chain has TRBV11-2 and TRBJ2-7; D may be TRBD2 (7 bases). The germline CDR1 and CDR2 sequences are SGHAT and FQNNGV. The CDR3 has 15 amino acids. This chain's CDR3 is CASSLVAGAPYEHYF. The DNA for the CDR3 is TGTGCCAGCAGCTTAGTGGCGGGGGCTCCCTACGAGCACTACTTC.

At least ten counts were recorded for this clonotype. The chain is built from TRBV5-1 and TRBJ1-1; 10 bases map to TRBD1. Trimming took 0 bases from V and 2 from J; bases not matched to a gene: 4. This CDR3 contains 16 residues. Looked up from germline, CDR1 is SGHRS and CDR2 is YFSETQ. In DNA form, the CDR3 reads TGCGCCAGCAGCTTGGGACAGGGGGCGAGTAACACTGAAGCTTTCTTT. Translation: CASSLGQGASNTEAFF. Full variable domain (remainder filled in from reference TRBV5-1 and TRBJ1-1): KAGVTQTPRYLIKTRGQQVTLSCSPISGHRSVSWYQQTPGQGLQFLFEYFSETQRNKGNFPGRFSGRQFSNSRSEMNVSTLELGDSALYLCASSLGQGASNTEAFFGQGTRLTVV.

This clonotype occurred many times. This chain uses TRBV5-1 with TRBJ1-2; unclear D gene. This CDR3 contains 13 residues. Deletions cut 0 bases from V and 7 bases from J, with 10 bases between. The germline V gene has CDR1 SGHRS and CDR2 YFSETQ. CDR3 coding DNA: TGCGCCAGCAGCTTGGATGTAGGCGTTGGCTACACCTTC. The encoded protein is CASSLDVGVGYTF.

In this sample, this clonotype turned up many times. V and J are TRBV6-1 and TRBJ2-6; the D is unclear. The germline V gene encodes CDR1 MNHNS and CDR2 SASEGT. CDR3 length: 15 amino acids. Deletions cut 8 bases from V and 1 base from J, with 12 bases between. The CDR3 loop reads CASSQQPSGANVLTF. The CDR3, as DNA: TGTGCCAGCTCCCAACAGCCATCTGGGGCCAACGTCCTGACTTTC.

For the CDR3, the DNA is TGTGCCAGTAGTGTACCAGGGGACTTGGACTATGGCTACACCTTC. Protein: CASSVPGDLDYGYTF. V and J are TRBV19 and TRBJ1-2; D might be TRBD1 (6 bases). This CDR3 has 15 residues. Trimming shortened V by 5 bases and J by 3 bases, and 16 bases separated the two germline ends. Germline assignment: CDR1 LNHDA and CDR2 SQIVND (reference sequence).

This clonotype showed up many times. The gene calls are TRBV6-5 and TRBJ2-7; TRBD2 agrees at 10 bases. CDR1 and CDR2 (germline): MNHEY, SVGAGI. The CDR3 spans 14 residues. The V segment lost 5 bases and the J segment 5 bases; nucleotides outside the gene matches: 6. CDR3 nucleotides: TGTGCCAGCAGTCCAGGGACTAGCGTCAACGAGCAGTACTTC. Translation gives CASSPGTSVNEQYF.

This clonotype turned up a few times. This sequence joins TRBV7-2 and TRBJ1-1, with 7 bases that match TRBD1. Looked up from germline, CDR1 is SGHTA and CDR2 is FQGNSA. The CDR3 is 15 amino acids. V was pared by 5 bases and J by 1 base, with 7 bases of the junction left unmatched. In DNA, the CDR3 is TGTGCCAGCAGCCGGGAACAGGGGAGGAACACTGAAGCTTTCTTT. This codes for CASSREQGRNTEAFF.

This clonotype was counted at least ten times. CDR3 residues: CASSEGGDAFSYEQYF. DNA of the CDR3: TGTGCCAGCAGTGAAGGCGGGGACGCTTTCTCCTACGAGCAGTACTTC. The genes are TRBV6-1 and TRBJ2-7; D possibly corresponds to TRBD2 (6 bases). This CDR3 is 16 amino acids long. With 1 base removed from V and 0 bases from J, the gap between germline ends came to 13 bases. Germline CDR1 MNHNS, CDR2 SASEGT.

This clonotype was recorded a few times. The rearrangement joins TRBV4-1 to TRBJ1-1, with a weak D call TRBD1 (5 bases). V was trimmed by 3 bases and J by 0 bases, leaving 11 bases between them. CDR3 size: 15 residues. The germline V gene has CDR1 MGHRA and CDR2 YSYEKL. The CDR3 DNA is TGCGCCAGCAGCCACCCCGGGGGGATGAACACTGAAGCTTTCTTT. Translation: CASSHPGGMNTEAFF.

This clonotype has only a few counts. J is TRBJ1-5 and V is TRBV4-2; D call uncertain. Germline V gene lookup returns CDR1 LGHNA and CDR2 YNFKEQ. Trimming cost V 1 base and J 2 bases, with 12 bases left between them. This CDR3 is built from 16 residues. The DNA of the CDR3 is TGTGCCAGCAGCCAAGTAGAGGGAAAGGGCAATCAGCCCCAGCATTTT. Translated, it gives CASSQVEGKGNQPQHF.

The sample holds many counts of this clonotype. This chain uses TRBV6-1 with TRBJ2-5, with 9 bases lining up with TRBD2. Germline assignment: CDR1 MNHNS and CDR2 SASEGT. This CDR3 region has 15 residues. The trim removed 4 bases at V and 7 bases at J, leaving 10 bases unmatched. The CDR3 sequence: CASSVASGVGGTQYF. DNA for the CDR3: TGTGCCAGCAGTGTGGCTAGCGGGGTTGGGGGGACCCAGTACTTC.

This clonotype came up many times. This sequence joins TRBV3-1 and TRBJ2-7; D remains ambiguous. Trimming pared 1 base from V and 5 bases from J, leaving 9 bases between. Germline CDR1 reads LGHDT; CDR2 reads YNNKEL (reference sequence). The CDR3 contains 13 residues. CDR3 region: CASSQGIGHEQYF. DNA for the CDR3: TGTGCCAGCAGCCAAGGGATCGGCCACGAGCAGTACTTC.

There are many counts of this clonotype. The rearrangement joins TRBV3-1 to TRBJ2-5; D is unresolved. V was pared by 4 bases and J by 1 base, with 13 bases between. The CDR3 has 15 residues. Germline CDR1 and CDR2: LGHDT and YNNKEL (reference sequence). The CDR3: CASSPEGAPQETQYF. The CDR3, as DNA: TGTGCCAGCAGCCCGGAAGGAGCCCCCCAAGAGACCCAGTACTTC.

This chain uses TRBV4-2 with TRBJ1-1, with D maybe TRBD1 (5 bases). Germline assignment: CDR1 LGHNA and CDR2 YNFKEQ. V lost 1 base to trimming and J lost 1 base, with 19 bases between them. This CDR3 comprises 18 residues. The CDR3, as DNA: TGTGCCAGCAGCCAAGGTCCGCGGGACGGCGGTTGGAACACTGAAGCTTTCTTT. This sequence encodes CASSQGPRDGGWNTEAFF.

This clonotype was found many times. The chain recombines TRBV29-1 with TRBJ2-7; D is possibly TRBD2 (6 bases). V was pared by 0 bases and J by 2 bases, with 17 bases between. CDR1 is SQVTM and CDR2 is ANQGSEA in the germline V gene. CDR3 length equals 16 residues. The CDR3 spells CSVEDQDGGGTYEQYF. CDR3 DNA sequence: TGCAGCGTTGAAGATCAGGATGGAGGAGGGACCTACGAGCAGTACTTC.

This clonotype appeared many times. The chain uses TRBV12-3 or TRBV12-4 and TRBJ1-2; the match to TRBD1 covers 9 bases. The CDR3 contains 13 residues. J lost 7 bases, V lost 6 bases, and 6 bases had no gene match. CDR3 loop: CASSWTGVGGYTF. The CDR3 nucleotides are TGTGCCAGCAGCTGGACAGGGGTCGGTGGCTACACCTTC.

In this sample, this clonotype turned up many times. The rearrangement joins TRBV24-1 to TRBJ2-7; D gene unclear. V shed 2 bases and J shed 5 bases, with 15 bases lying between them. This CDR3 contains 15 residues. The germline V gene has CDR1 KGHDR and CDR2 SFDVKD. CDR3 coding DNA: TGTGCCACCAGTGATTCGGGCCCCGAAGGTGACGAGCAGTACTTC. This encodes CATSDSGPEGDEQYF.

This clonotype appeared many times. V usage is TRBV6-1 and J usage is TRBJ1-1, with 8 bases fitting TRBD1. V gave up 5 bases and J gave up 0 bases; unmatched junction bases: 11. The CDR3 contains 17 residues. Germline V gene lookup returns CDR1 MNHNS and CDR2 SASEGT. Written as DNA, the CDR3 is TGTGCCAGCAGTACCTTCGGGGCGACAGGGGTGAACACTGAAGCTTTCTTT. It encodes CASSTFGATGVNTEAFF.

Details on this clonotype: The conserved final phenylalanine or tryptophan is absent from the CDR3, which likely points to a read error. The chain links TRBV19 to TRBJ1-1; no reliable D call. Germline CDR1 reads LNHDA; CDR2 reads SQIVND (reference sequence). Trimming took 8 bases from V and 11 from J, leaving 21 bases between them. CDR3 length equals 13 residues. CDR3 sequence (DNA): TGTGCCAGTCGGAATCGGGCCCCGTTTCCTGCTTTCTTG. Protein: CASRNRAPFPAFL.